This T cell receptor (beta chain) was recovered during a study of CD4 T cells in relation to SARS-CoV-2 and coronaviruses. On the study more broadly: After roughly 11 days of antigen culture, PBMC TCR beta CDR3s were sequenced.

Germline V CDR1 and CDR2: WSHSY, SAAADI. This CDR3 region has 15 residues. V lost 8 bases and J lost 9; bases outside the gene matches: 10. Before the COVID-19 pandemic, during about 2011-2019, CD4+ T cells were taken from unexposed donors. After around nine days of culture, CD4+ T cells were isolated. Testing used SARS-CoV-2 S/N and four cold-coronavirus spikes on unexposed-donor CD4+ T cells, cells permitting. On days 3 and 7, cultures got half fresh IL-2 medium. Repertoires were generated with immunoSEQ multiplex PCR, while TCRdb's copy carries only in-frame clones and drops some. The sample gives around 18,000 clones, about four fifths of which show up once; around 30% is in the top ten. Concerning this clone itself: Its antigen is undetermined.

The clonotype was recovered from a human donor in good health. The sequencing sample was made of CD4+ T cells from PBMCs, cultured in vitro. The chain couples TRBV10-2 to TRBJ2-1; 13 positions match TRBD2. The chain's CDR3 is CASRPGLAGFGEQFF. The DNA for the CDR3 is TGCGCCAGCCGACCGGGACTAGCGGGGTTTGGTGAGCAGTTCTTC.